This T cell receptor (beta chain) is drawn from a study of low-dose radiotherapy and immunotherapy resistance in tumors. Background on the study: Cohort 2, a group dosed every two weeks at 1 Gy per fraction, received 13 Gy in total over 26 weeks. Every two weeks patients got nivolumab 240 mg flat dose, plus ipilimumab 1 mg/kg every six weeks, intravenously.

cDNA synthesis used a TRAV/TRBV-specific primer set for both chains. TCRs were amplified for roughly 22 PCR cycles with a constant-region primer and V-primer adapter. In TCRdb, the reads were re-called with MiXCR into one record per CDR3 protein. The table records around 84,000 distinct CDR3 sequences, around a sixth of them present only once. This CDR3 is built from 14 residues. With 5 bases clipped from V and 5 bases from J, the junction kept 6 bases outside the gene matches. The germline CDR1 and CDR2 sequences are SGHTA and FQGNSA. Described time point: after trial treatment. Treatment noted: LDRT plus nivolumab, ipilimumab, low-dose cyclophosphamide and aspirin (RACIN trial). This clonotype was seen a handful of times.

This chain links TRBV7-2 with TRBJ2-1, with 7 bases lining up with TRBD1. This receptor was taken from a male donor with prostate cancer. Here the sequenced sample was PBMCs, taken after low-dose radiotherapy plus immunotherapy. The CDR3 region is CASSNRGYDNEQFF. As DNA, the CDR3 is TGTGCCAGCAGCAACAGGGGTTACGACAATGAGCAGTTCTTC.